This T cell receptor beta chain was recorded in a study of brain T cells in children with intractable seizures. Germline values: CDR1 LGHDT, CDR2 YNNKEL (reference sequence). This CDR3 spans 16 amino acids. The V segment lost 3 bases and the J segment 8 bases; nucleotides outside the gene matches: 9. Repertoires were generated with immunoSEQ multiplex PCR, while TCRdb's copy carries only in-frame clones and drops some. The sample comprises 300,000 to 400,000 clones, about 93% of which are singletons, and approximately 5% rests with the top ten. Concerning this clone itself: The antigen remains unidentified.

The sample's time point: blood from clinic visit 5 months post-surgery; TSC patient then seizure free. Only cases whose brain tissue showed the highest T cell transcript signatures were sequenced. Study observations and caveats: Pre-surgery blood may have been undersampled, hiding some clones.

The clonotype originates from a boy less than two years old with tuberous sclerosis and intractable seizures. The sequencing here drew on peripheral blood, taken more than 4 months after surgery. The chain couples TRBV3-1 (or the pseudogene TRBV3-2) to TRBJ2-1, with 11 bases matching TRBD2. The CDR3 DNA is TGTGCCAGCAGCCATCGGGGTAGCGGGGGGGCTTATGAGCAGTTCTTC. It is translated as CASSHRGSGGAYEQFF.